The source of this TCR beta chain is a study of response to subunit inactivated influenza vaccine. Findings and caveats of the study: The authors proposed limited new T cell recruitment per seasonal influenza vaccination.

V lost 6 bases and J lost 1, with 9 bases in between. This CDR3 spans 14 amino acids. Many counts were recorded for this clonotype. Its antigen is not identified. TCRdb reprocessed the RT-PCR reads with MiXCR, giving one entry per CDR3 protein. The top ten hold approximately 11% of the sample, which has under 850,000 distinct CDR3 sequences, around a sixth seen once. The clonotype was recovered from a man aged 50-59 years who received an inactivated influenza vaccine. This chain uses TRBV12-3 or TRBV12-4 with TRBJ2-2; perhaps TRBD1 as D (5 bases). The sample was PBMCs from blood, taken more than 4 days after vaccination. The CDR3 nucleotides are TGTGCCAGCAGCGCTGACAGGAACACCGGGGAGCTGTTTTTT. As protein: CASSADRNTGELFF.